This TCR beta chain derives from a study of blood T cell repertoires in COVID-19. Libraries were prepared by immunoSEQ multiplex PCR; TCRdb keeps only in-frame clonotypes and omits some of them. The sample lists 150,000 to 200,000 clones, roughly 84% occurring once. The germline V gene has CDR1 SGHNT and CDR2 YYREEE (reference sequence). The CDR3 consists of 16 residues. With V trimmed by 7 bases and J by 3 bases, 10 bases remained unmatched. Adults between about 18 and 95 years of age took part from more than 20 US areas. Clinical history reported by participants formed the basis on which cohorts were assigned.

The rearrangement links TRBV5-4 to TRBJ1-1, with TRBD1 matching over 12 bases. This TCR was recovered from a woman between 25 and 40 years old who had been exposed to COVID-19. The sequenced material came from PBMCs or T cells enriched from blood (not recorded which). CDR3 bases: TGTGCCAGCTACGCGAGGGGACAGGGGGCATACACTGAAGCTTTCTTT. This gives the protein CASYARGQGAYTEAFF. The variable domain in full, with the rest retrieved from reference TRBV5-4 and TRBJ1-1, is ETGVTQSPTHLIKTRGQQVTLRCSSQSGHNTVSWYQQALGQGPQFIFQYYREEENGRGNFPPRFSGLQFPNYSSELNVNALELDDSALYLCASYARGQGAYTEAFFGQGTRLTVV.